This paragraph reports one T cell receptor (beta chain). The data stem from a study of blood T cell repertoires in COVID-19. Seattle's cohort entered during active infection and was followed longitudinally. Germline assignment: CDR1 SNHLY and CDR2 FYNNEI. This CDR3 contains 15 residues. The V gene end was trimmed by 8 bases and the J gene end by 2 bases; junction bases not matched to a gene: 3. Authors' analysis steps: Amplified reference gene primers provided the basis for estimating nucleated cell counts. Clones were read by immunoSEQ multiplex PCR, and TCRdb kept only the in-frame ones, dropping some. V, J and clone size were drawn from that table, and D and trimming were deduced from the DNA. The sample has 300,000 to 350,000 clones; about 88% are singletons.

The sequence derives from a woman in her 70s with COVID-19, enrolled during active disease. The J gene is TRBJ2-7, the V gene TRBV2; 16 nucleotides align to TRBD2. Sequenced sample: peripheral blood. CDR3 DNA sequence: TGTGCCAGCGATGGGACTAGCGGGGGGGCCTACGAGCAGTACTTC. It is translated as CASDGTSGGAYEQYF.